The entry below describes one T cell receptor (beta chain). The data belong to a study of technical replicates of blood from a few donors. Generated by immunoSEQ multiplex PCR, the TCRdb table keeps only in-frame clones and is missing some. The sample holds around 50,000 clones, about 96% seen once. This receptor was taken from a human donor in good health. Input material: T cells isolated from PBMCs.

CDR3 bases: TGTGCCAGCAGTACTCTAGCGGGAGTCACAGATACGCAGTATTTT. Encoded protein: CASSTLAGVTDTQYF. The chain joins TRBV2 to TRBJ2-3; TRBD2 aligns across 10 bases. The V gene end was trimmed by 5 bases and the J gene end by 2 bases; junction bases not matched to a gene: 4. This CDR3 has 15 amino acids. Germline V gene data show CDR1 as SNHLY and CDR2 as FYNNEI.